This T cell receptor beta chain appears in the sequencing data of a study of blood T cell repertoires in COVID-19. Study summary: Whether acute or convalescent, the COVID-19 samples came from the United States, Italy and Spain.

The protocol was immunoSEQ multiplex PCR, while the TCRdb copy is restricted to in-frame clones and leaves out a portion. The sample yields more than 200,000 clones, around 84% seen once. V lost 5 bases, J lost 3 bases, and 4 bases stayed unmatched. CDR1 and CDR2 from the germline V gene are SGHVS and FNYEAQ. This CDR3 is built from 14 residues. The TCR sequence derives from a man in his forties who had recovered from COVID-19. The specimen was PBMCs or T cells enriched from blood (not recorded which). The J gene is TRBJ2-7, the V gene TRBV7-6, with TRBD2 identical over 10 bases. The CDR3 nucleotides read TGTGCCAGCAGCCCCGGGACTAGCGTCTACGAGCAGTACTTC. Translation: CASSPGTSVYEQYF.